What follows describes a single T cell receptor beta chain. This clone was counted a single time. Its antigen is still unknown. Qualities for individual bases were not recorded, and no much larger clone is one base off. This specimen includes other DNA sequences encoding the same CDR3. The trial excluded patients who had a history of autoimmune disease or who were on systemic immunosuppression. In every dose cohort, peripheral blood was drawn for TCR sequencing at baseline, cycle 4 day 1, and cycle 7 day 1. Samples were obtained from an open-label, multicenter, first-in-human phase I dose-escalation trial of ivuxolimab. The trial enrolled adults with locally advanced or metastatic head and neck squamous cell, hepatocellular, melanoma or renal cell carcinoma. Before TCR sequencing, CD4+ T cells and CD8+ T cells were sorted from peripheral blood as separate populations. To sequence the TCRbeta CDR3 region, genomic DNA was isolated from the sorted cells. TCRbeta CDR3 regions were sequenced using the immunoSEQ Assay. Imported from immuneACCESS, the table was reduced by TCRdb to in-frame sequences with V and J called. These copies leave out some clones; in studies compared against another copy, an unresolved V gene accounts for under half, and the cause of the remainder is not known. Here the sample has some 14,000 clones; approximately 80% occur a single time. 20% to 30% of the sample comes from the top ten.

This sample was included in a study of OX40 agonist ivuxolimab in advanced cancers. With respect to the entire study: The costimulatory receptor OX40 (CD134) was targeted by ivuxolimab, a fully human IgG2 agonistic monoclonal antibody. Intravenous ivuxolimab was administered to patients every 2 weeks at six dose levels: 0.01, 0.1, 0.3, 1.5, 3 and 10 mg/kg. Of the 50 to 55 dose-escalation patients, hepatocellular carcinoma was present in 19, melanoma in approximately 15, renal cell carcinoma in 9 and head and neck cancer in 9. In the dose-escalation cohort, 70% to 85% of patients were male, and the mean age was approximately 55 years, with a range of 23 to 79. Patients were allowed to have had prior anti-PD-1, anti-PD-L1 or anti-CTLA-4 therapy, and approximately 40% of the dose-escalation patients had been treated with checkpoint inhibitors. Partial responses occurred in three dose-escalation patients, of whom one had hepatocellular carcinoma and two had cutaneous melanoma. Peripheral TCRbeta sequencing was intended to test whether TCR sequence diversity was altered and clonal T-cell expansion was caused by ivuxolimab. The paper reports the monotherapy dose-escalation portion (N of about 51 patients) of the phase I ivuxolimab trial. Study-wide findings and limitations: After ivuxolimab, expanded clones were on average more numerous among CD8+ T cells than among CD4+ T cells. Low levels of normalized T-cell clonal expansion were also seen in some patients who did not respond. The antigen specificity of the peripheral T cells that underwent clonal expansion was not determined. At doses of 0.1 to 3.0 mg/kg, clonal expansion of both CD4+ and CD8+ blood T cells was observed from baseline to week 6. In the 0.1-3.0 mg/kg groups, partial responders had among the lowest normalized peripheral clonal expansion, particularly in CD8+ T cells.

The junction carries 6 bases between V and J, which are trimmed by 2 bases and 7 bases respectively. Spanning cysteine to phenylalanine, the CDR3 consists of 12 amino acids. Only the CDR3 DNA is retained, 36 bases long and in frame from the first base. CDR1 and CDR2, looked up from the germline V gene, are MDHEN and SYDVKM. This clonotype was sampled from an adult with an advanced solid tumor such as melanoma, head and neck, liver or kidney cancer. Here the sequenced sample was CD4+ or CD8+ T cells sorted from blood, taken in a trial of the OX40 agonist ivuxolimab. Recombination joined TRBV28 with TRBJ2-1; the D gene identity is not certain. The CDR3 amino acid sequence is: CASSLVGNEQFF. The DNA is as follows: TGTGCCAGCAGTTTAGTGGGTAATGAGCAGTTCTTC.